The 10 T cell receptor beta chains below were found in one sample sequenced in a study of tumor-infiltrating lymphocytes in primary liver carcinoma (dated by TCRdb to the late 2010s). Total RNA and DNA were co-extracted without cell sorting from around 20-30 mg of bulk tissue using the AllPrep DNA/RNA mini kit. Sequencing instrument: Illumina HiSeq 2500. Starting from approximately 0.5 ug total RNA, TCRbeta-specific cDNA was produced by reverse transcription with a constant-region primer and ProtoScript II reverse transcriptase. Construction of the TCRbeta libraries relied on three nested rounds of multiplex PCR, following a slightly modified ARM-PCR procedure. Multiplex TRBV1-TRBV30 forward primers and a Cbeta reverse primer were used in the first two PCR rounds, each of which was run for around 10 cycles. TCRdb ran its own pipeline on the public reads, namely fastp trimming at Q25 and MiXCR clone calling, and kept in-frame beta chains. For every CDR3 protein sequence, its rows merge into one entry that carries the most common genes and DNA. Here the sample has 55,000 or so distinct CDR3 sequences; 70% to 85% occur a single time. Of the sample, roughly 60% is held by the ten largest clones.

The sequenced sample consisted of liver tumor tissue from sampling region 2. Interpreted using the paper, the cell subset or site label stands for: tumor region T2, inferior pole. These receptors all stem from a man aged 40-55 years with primary liver carcinoma and hepatitis B virus infection.

Concerning this clonotype itself: A read error is possible here, since a much larger clone lies one base away. J is TRBJ2-3 and V is TRBV5-4, with D perhaps matching TRBD1 (5 bases). V was clipped by 4 bases and J by 10 bases, with 19 bases between them. From germline, CDR1 is SGHNT and CDR2 YYREEE (reference sequence). This CDR3 is built from 14 residues. The CDR3 loop reads CASSQTQVTGAQYF. The CDR3 coding sequence is TGTGCCAGCAGCCAGACCCAGGTCACAGGTGCGCAGTATTTT. Filled out from reference TRBV5-4 and TRBJ2-3, the complete variable domain reads ETGVTQSPTHLIKTRGQQVTLRCSSQSGHNTVSWYQQALGQGPQFIFQYYREEENGRGNFPPRFSGLQFPNYSSELNVNALELDDSALYLCASSQTQVTGAQYFGPGTRLTVL.

This clonotype was seen a single time. A much larger clone differs from this one at a single base, so this may be a read error. The chain links TRBV28 to TRBJ2-7, with TRBD2 identical over 10 bases. V was pared by 7 bases and J by 4 bases, with 10 bases of the junction left unmatched. This CDR3 comprises 15 residues. Germline-derived CDR1 and CDR2 are MDHEN and SYDVKM. The CDR3 reads CASTRKGLADYEQYF. DNA for the CDR3: TGTGCCAGCACCCGCAAAGGACTAGCGGATTACGAGCAGTACTTC.

Comment on this clonotype: This may come from a read error, since a much larger clone is one base off. It is likely a read error, because the conserved phenylalanine at the end of the CDR3 is missing. The J gene is TRBJ2-2, the V gene TRBV5-5; 8 positions match TRBD1. CDR1 and CDR2 from the germline V gene are SGHKS and YYEKEE (reference sequence). The V gene end was trimmed by 4 bases and the J gene end by 1 base; junction bases not matched to a gene: 3. The CDR3 loop spans 15 amino acids. CDR3 region: CASSRGTGNTGELFI. As DNA, the CDR3 is TGTGCCAGCAGCCGCGGGACAGGGAACACCGGGGAGCTGTTTATT.

On this clonotype itself: This may be a read error: a much more frequent sequence differs by one nucleotide. The chain combines TRBV11-1 with TRBJ2-2; 7 positions match TRBD1. The germline CDR1 and CDR2 sequences are SGHAT and FQDESV (reference sequence). The CDR3 consists of 15 residues. This CDR3 is CAGSTGQTNTGELFF. The CDR3 DNA is TGTGCCGGCAGCACGGGACAGACTAACACCGGGGAGCTGTTTTTT.

On this clonotype: The final CDR3 position lacks the conserved phenylalanine or tryptophan, pointing to a likely read error. The DNA is omitted, as the CDR3 cannot be located on it reliably, and the CDR3 follows TCRdb's listing. This chain joins TRBV24-1 and TRBJ2-1; the DNA was not compared with TRBD1, the D call given in the table. Germline V CDR1 and CDR2: KGHDR, SFDVKD. The CDR3 is made up of 11 amino acids, end residues included. The CDR3 is CATGRDDGQLL.

This chain uses TRBV6-1 with TRBJ1-2, with D unclear. Trimming left V 0 bases short and J 8 bases short, with 7 bases between. CDR1 is MNHNS, CDR2 SASEGT, per germline. The CDR3 spans 12 residues. CDR3 sequence reads: CASSEALSGYTF. The CDR3, as DNA: TGTGCCAGCAGTGAAGCGCTTTCAGGCTACACCTTC.

In this sample, this clonotype turned up a few times. At one of its ends the junction is not consistent with the germline gene, which may arise from a read error. J is TRBJ2-1 and V is TRBV28, with TRBD2 identical over 9 bases. In germline, CDR1 is MDHEN, CDR2 SYDVKM. This CDR3 spans 16 amino acids. CDR3 nucleotide sequence: TGTGCCAGCCTAGGGTTTGGCGGGAGGGATTACAATGAGCAATTCTTC. Translated: CASLGFGGRDYNEQFF.

This clonotype was observed once. This rearrangement joins TRBV5-4 to TRBJ2-7, with D maybe TRBD1 (5 bases). From germline, CDR1 is SGHNT and CDR2 YYREEE (reference sequence). This CDR3 comprises 13 residues. V gave up 5 bases and J gave up 3 bases, with 12 bases separating them. This CDR3 reads CASRLQGCYEQYF. In nucleotides, the CDR3 is TGTGCCAGCAGATTGCAGGGTTGCTACGAGCAGTACTTC.

About this clonotype: The CDR3 carries no conserved terminal phenylalanine or tryptophan, so it likely arises from a read error. This chain uses TRBV6-1 with TRBJ2-6; TRBD1 might be the D (6 bases). The length of the CDR3 is 15 residues. Germline values: CDR1 MNHNS, CDR2 SASEGT. V lost 3 bases, J lost 3 bases, and 9 bases lay in between. CDR3 region: CASSDKGVGANVLTY. The CDR3 coding sequence is TGTGCCAGCAGTGATAAGGGGGTTGGGGCCAACGTCCTGACTTAC.

There are a few counts of this clonotype. The chain uses TRBV6-1 and TRBJ2-6, with TRBD2 identical over 11 bases. From germline, CDR1 is MNHNS and CDR2 SASEGT. The CDR3 sequence is 16 residues long. Here the CDR3 reads CVTPTSGNTGANVLTF. The CDR3 DNA reads TGTGTCACCCCGACTAGCGGGAACACTGGGGCCAACGTCCTGACTTTC.